This T cell receptor (beta chain) emerged from a study of human T cells and chemical hapten exposure. The time point: healthy volunteer bleed at 6 weeks. Unseparated into fractions, whole blood served as the source from which total RNA was extracted. For the library, individual cDNA molecules each received unique molecular identifiers. In the original workflow: Between 23,224 and 690,600 TCRs appeared in each sample, and the median stood at roughly 95,000. TCRdb passed the RACE reads through MiXCR, listing each CDR3 protein once. These V and J calls originate from TCRdb's pipeline instead of the authors' own analysis. Of 50,000 to 70,000 distinct CDR3 sequences listed, about 6% were seen once; the top ten hold 3% to 3.5%. The V and J ends lost 3 bases and 0 bases, in that order; junction bases with no gene match: 2. Germline V gene lookup returns CDR1 MDHEN and CDR2 SYDVKM. The CDR3 consists of 18 residues.

This clonotype was observed a handful of times. This clonotype was obtained from a female donor in good health. Some clones in this sample may be carry-over from other donors' samples. The J gene is TRBJ2-6, the V gene TRBV28; TRBD2 matches at 13 bases. Sequenced sample: whole blood. In DNA, the CDR3 is TGTGCCAGCAGTTTGGGACTAGCGGGGATCTCTGGGGCCAACGTCCTGACTTTC. Translating it yields CASSLGLAGISGANVLTF.